This T cell receptor beta chain was sequenced in a study of blood T cells in healthy people across ages. Peripheral blood samples of roughly 9.9 milliliters were drawn from each donor. This CDR3 is built from 14 residues. Per the germline V gene, CDR1 is LNHNV and CDR2 is YYDKDF (reference sequence). The ends were cut back, 0 bases at V and 5 bases at J, with 7 bases in the middle. This clonotype was recorded at least ten times. The antigen remains undetermined. The authors ran a second PCR of roughly 7 to 11 cycles using a sample-barcoded 5' primer and a J-beta primer mix. Every cDNA was tagged by a template-switch adaptor with 12 random nucleotides. TCRdb reanalysed the 5' RACE reads using MiXCR and keeps one entry per CDR3 protein. The table lists hundreds of thousands of distinct CDR3 sequences, around 21% of them singletons. Whole-study findings and limits: Nothing was known about donor CMV status, and this possibly confounded expanded clonotype changes. There were more naive CD4+ cells and higher diversity in long-lived donors than in aged donors.

This clonotype was sampled from a man aged 65 to 79 in good health. Sequences were obtained from blood. This chain links TRBV15 with TRBJ2-2; D gene unclear. The CDR3 nucleotides are TGTGCCACCAGCAGAGATGGGCCGACCGGGGAGCTGTTTTTT. Amino acid sequence: CATSRDGPTGELFF.